The 26 T cell receptor beta chains below were found in one sample sequenced in a study of blood T cell repertoires in COVID-19. Repertoires were generated with immunoSEQ multiplex PCR, while TCRdb's copy carries only in-frame clones and drops some. The sample contains 200,000 to 300,000 clones, more than 85% of which appear only once. The sample consisted of peripheral blood. These TCRs come from a person under 35 with COVID-19, enrolled during active disease.

The chain carries TRBV24-1 and TRBJ2-1; 16 bases are shared with TRBD2. This CDR3 spans 19 amino acids. Germline assignment: CDR1 KGHDR and CDR2 SFDVKD. The J segment lost 0 bases and the V segment lost 3 bases, leaving 4 bases of the junction unmatched. CDR3 protein: CATSDLGLAGGSSYNEQFF. CDR3 DNA sequence: TGTGCCACCAGTGATCTGGGACTAGCGGGGGGGAGCTCCTACAATGAGCAGTTCTTC.

V usage is TRBV19 and J usage is TRBJ2-1; D possibly corresponds to TRBD1 (6 bases). V lost 7 bases and J 0 bases, leaving 7 bases between the germline ends. Germline values: CDR1 LNHDA, CDR2 SQIVND (reference sequence). The CDR3 extends over 13 amino acids. The CDR3 reads CASTDSSYNEQFF. CDR3 in DNA: TGTGCCAGTACGGACAGCTCCTACAATGAGCAGTTCTTC.

In this sample, this clone turned up once. This sequence joins TRBV5-6 and TRBJ2-3; TRBD2 matches 8 bases. This CDR3 has 15 amino acids. Unmatched junction bases numbered 2, after V lost 0 bases and J lost 2 bases. Germline lookup yields CDR1 SGHDT and CDR2 YYEEEE. This chain's CDR3 is CASSLGAGVTDTQYF. CDR3 nucleotide sequence: TGTGCCAGCAGCTTGGGAGCGGGGGTCACAGATACGCAGTATTTT.

The chain has TRBV2 and TRBJ1-2; D is possibly TRBD1 (6 bases). CDR3 size: 13 residues. V was trimmed by 1 base and J by 6 bases, leaving 9 bases between them. Germline V gene data show CDR1 as SNHLY and CDR2 as FYNNEI. CDR3 in DNA: TGTGCCAGCAGTGAAGATGGACAGAATGGCTACACCTTC. It codes for CASSEDGQNGYTF.

The V call is TRBV19, the J call TRBJ2-3; 8 bases line up with TRBD1. The V and J ends lost 10 bases and 5 bases, in that order; junction bases with no gene match: 5. The length of the CDR3 is 12 residues. Per germline, CDR1 LNHDA and CDR2 SQIVND (reference sequence). CDR3 nucleotide sequence: TGTGCCACAGGACAGGGAGGAGATACGCAGTATTTT. Translated: CATGQGGDTQYF. The variable domain in full, with the rest retrieved from reference TRBV19 and TRBJ2-3, is DGGITQSPKYLFRKEGQNVTLSCEQNLNHDAMYWYRQDPGQGLRLIYYSQIVNDFQKGDIAEGYSVSREKKESFPLTVTSAQKNPTAFYLCATGQGGDTQYFGPGTRLTVL.

V is TRBV21-1 and J is TRBJ1-1; the table names TRBD1, a call not compared with the DNA. TRBV21-1 is a pseudogene segment. The CDR3 has 19 residues. The CDR3 sequence: CASSSRGTGERVVNTEAFF. The DNA of the CDR3 is TGTGCCAGCAGCTCCCGAGGGACAGGGGAAAGGGTGGTGAACACTGAAGCTTTCTTT.

The chain uses TRBV9 and TRBJ2-2; 16 bases fit TRBD2. The V gene end was trimmed by 0 bases and the J gene end by 6 bases; junction bases not matched to a gene: 8. This CDR3 spans 19 amino acids. In germline, CDR1 is SGDLS, CDR2 YYNGEE. Here the CDR3 reads CASSVASGTSGRAPGELFF. The CDR3, as DNA: TGTGCCAGCAGCGTAGCTTCCGGGACTAGCGGGAGGGCCCCCGGGGAGCTGTTTTTT.

This sequence joins TRBV6-4 and TRBJ2-3, with a weak D call TRBD2 (5 bases). Germline V gene sequence: CDR1 MRHNA, CDR2 SNTAGT. V was shortened by 0 bases and J by 3 bases, with 10 bases between the two germline ends. The CDR3 is made up of 15 amino acids. CDR3 loop: CASSDSYGMTDTQYF. DNA of the CDR3: TGTGCCAGCAGTGACTCGTACGGGATGACAGATACGCAGTATTTT.

The J gene is TRBJ2-7, the V gene TRBV7-9; possible D gene TRBD1, 6 bases. Looked up from germline, CDR1 is SEHNR and CDR2 is FQNEAQ (reference sequence). With 8 bases removed from V and 3 bases from J, the gap between germline ends came to 14 bases. This CDR3 comprises 13 residues. This chain's CDR3 is CASAIGQIYEQYF. The CDR3 nucleotides are TGTGCCAGCGCAATAGGACAGATCTACGAGCAGTACTTC.

The chain employs TRBV4-2 and TRBJ1-1; TRBD1 matches 12 bases. Germline values: CDR1 LGHNA, CDR2 YNFKEQ. The V and J ends lost 4 bases and 4 bases, in that order; junction bases with no gene match: 1. This CDR3 comprises 14 residues. The CDR3 region is CASSRDRGRTEAFF. The CDR3, as DNA: TGTGCCAGCAGCCGGGACAGGGGGCGCACTGAAGCTTTCTTT.

This chain joins TRBV13 and TRBJ2-7, with D possibly matching TRBD2 (5 bases). The CDR3 runs 13 residues. Trimming took 5 bases from V and 3 from J, leaving 11 bases between them. Per the germline V gene, CDR1 is PRHDT and CDR2 is FYEKMQ (reference sequence). This CDR3 reads CASSLPEGYEQYF. The CDR3 coding sequence is TGTGCCAGCAGCCTTCCCGAGGGCTACGAGCAGTACTTC. The full variable domain, its missing parts supplied by reference TRBV13 and TRBJ2-7, is AAGVIQSPRHLIKEKRETATLKCYPIPRHDTVYWYQQGPGQDPQFLISFYEKMQSDKGSIPDRFSAQQFSDYHSELNMSSLELGDSALYFCASSLPEGYEQYFGPGTRLTVT.

The V call is TRBV6-4, the J call TRBJ2-1; 10 nucleotides line up with TRBD2. The germline V gene encodes CDR1 MRHNA and CDR2 SNTAGT. After removal of 8 bases from V and 4 bases from J, the junction contained 2 bases not matched to a gene. The CDR3 sequence is 13 residues long. As DNA, the CDR3 is TGTGCCAGCGTTAGCGGGAGGTACAATGAGCAGTTCTTC. Residues: CASVSGRYNEQFF.

The chain recombines TRBV7-8 with TRBJ2-3; TRBD2 aligns across 10 bases. The germline V gene encodes CDR1 SGHVS and CDR2 FQNEAQ. CDR3 length: 19 amino acids. V shed 5 bases, J shed 4 bases, and the junction held 18 bases outside the gene matches. The CDR3 spells CASSPTGWASGRRPDTQYF. CDR3 DNA sequence: TGTGCCAGCAGCCCAACCGGGTGGGCTAGCGGGAGACGCCCAGATACGCAGTATTTT.

This clone has a single count. CDR3 sequence: CASSGATAYSNQPQHF. The CDR3, as DNA: TGTGCCAGCAGTGGAGCGACAGCTTATAGCAATCAGCCCCAGCATTTT. This chain connects TRBV6-4 to TRBJ1-5, with D possibly TRBD1 on 5 matching bases. Per germline, CDR1 MRHNA and CDR2 SNTAGT. V was clipped by 4 bases and J by 0 bases, with 13 bases between them. This CDR3 has 16 residues.

The CDR3 region has the DNA TGCGCCAGCAGCAATCAGGGGAGTCACGAGCAGTACTTC. Translated, it gives CASSNQGSHEQYF. The chain uses TRBV5-1 and TRBJ2-7; possible D gene TRBD1, 6 bases. V was shortened by 4 bases and J by 5 bases, with 13 bases between the two germline ends. Germline values: CDR1 SGHRS, CDR2 YFSETQ. The CDR3 totals 13 residues.

In its sample, this clone was seen once. The V call is TRBV7-9, the J call TRBJ1-6; the D gene is possibly TRBD1 (6 bases). The CDR3 has 15 residues. Trimming removed 5 bases from V and 7 bases from J, with 15 bases in between. The V gene's germline CDR1 is SEHNR and CDR2 FQNEAQ (reference sequence). This chain's CDR3 is CASSPPTGDNSPLHF. In DNA form, the CDR3 reads TGTGCCAGCAGCCCCCCGACAGGCGACAATTCACCCCTCCACTTT.

J is TRBJ1-1 and V is TRBV24-1; 7 nucleotides agree with TRBD1. After removal of 7 bases from V and 0 bases from J, the junction contained 1 base not matched to a gene. CDR3 length equals 13 residues. Germline lookup yields CDR1 KGHDR and CDR2 SFDVKD. The chain's CDR3 is CATRDRLNTEAFF. The CDR3 DNA reads TGTGCCACCAGGGACAGGCTGAACACTGAAGCTTTCTTT.

V gene TRBV10-3 combines with J gene TRBJ2-7; tentative D call: TRBD2 (5 bases). Germline values: CDR1 ENHRY, CDR2 SYGVKD. V was cut by 6 bases and J by 0 bases, with 12 bases left in between. CDR3 length: 14 amino acids. The CDR3 loop is CAISLAESSYEQYF. The CDR3 DNA is TGTGCCATCAGCCTAGCCGAGAGCTCCTACGAGCAGTACTTC.

This chain links TRBV24-1 with TRBJ2-3; 11 bases fit TRBD1. Germline-derived CDR1 and CDR2 are KGHDR and SFDVKD. The V gene end was trimmed by 5 bases and the J gene end by 4 bases; junction bases not matched to a gene: 4. There are 15 residues in the CDR3. The DNA of the CDR3 is TGTGCCACCAGTGCGCCGGGACAGGGGGCAGATACGCAGTATTTT. Its protein is CATSAPGQGADTQYF.

The chain carries TRBV9 and TRBJ2-7; D may be TRBD1 (6 bases). Germline V gives CDR1 SGDLS, CDR2 YYNGEE. The CDR3 totals 15 residues. V was shortened by 2 bases and J by 3 bases, with 15 bases between the two germline ends. CDR3 in amino acids: CASSVGSGDDYEQYF. The CDR3 bases are TGTGCCAGCAGCGTCGGGTCAGGGGATGACTACGAGCAGTACTTC. The entire variable domain, with the rest obtained from reference TRBV9 and TRBJ2-7, is as follows: DSGVTQTPKHLITATGQRVTLRCSPRSGDLSVYWYQQSLDQGLQFLIQYYNGEERAKGNILERFSAQQFPDLHSELNLSSLELGDSALYFCASSVGSGDDYEQYFGPGTRLTVT.

This chain joins TRBV6-1 and TRBJ2-7, with 7 positions matching TRBD2. Germline CDR1 is MNHNS and CDR2 is SASEGT. Trimming at V came to 1 base and at J to 4 bases, leaving 16 bases not matched to a gene. The CDR3 length is 18 residues. The CDR3 nucleotides are TGTGCCAGCAGTGAAGGGGACTACCTCCGATACCGGGGGTACGAGCAGTACTTC. Translation: CASSEGDYLRYRGYEQYF.

The rearrangement joins TRBV25-1 to TRBJ2-2; 9 bases map to TRBD2. The CDR3 is 17 amino acids. Germline CDR1 MGHDK, CDR2 SYGVNS. V dropped 4 bases and J dropped 0; count of bases not matched to a gene: 6. The CDR3 region has the DNA TGTGCCAGCAGTGGGGTAGCGGGAGTAGCGAACACCGGGGAGCTGTTTTTT. Amino acids: CASSGVAGVANTGELFF. The full variable domain, completed using reference TRBV25-1 and TRBJ2-2, is EADIYQTPRYLVIGTGKKITLECSQTMGHDKMYWYQQDPGMELHLIHYSYGVNSTEKGDLSSESTVSRIRTEHFPLTLESARPSHTSQYLCASSGVAGVANTGELFFGEGSRLTVL.

The V gene is TRBV19, the J gene TRBJ2-7; a possible D gene is TRBD2 (6 bases). Trimming left V 3 bases short and J 3 bases short, with 9 bases between. The germline V gene encodes CDR1 LNHDA and CDR2 SQIVND (reference sequence). The CDR3 covers 13 residues. In DNA form, the CDR3 reads TGTGCCAGTAGTATTGGGACTCTCTACGAGCAGTACTTC. It is translated as CASSIGTLYEQYF.

The rearrangement links TRBV6-5 to TRBJ2-2; 8 positions agree with TRBD1. The CDR3 is 13 residues long. Germline lookup yields CDR1 MNHEY and CDR2 SVGAGI. The J segment lost 5 bases and the V segment lost 6 bases, leaving 2 bases of the junction unmatched. The CDR3 here is CASRTGETGELFF. In DNA form, the CDR3 reads TGTGCCAGCAGGACAGGGGAGACCGGGGAGCTGTTTTTT.

This clone was observed a single time. This chain connects TRBV19 to TRBJ2-4; D not resolved. This CDR3 has 14 amino acids. CDR1 is LNHDA and CDR2 is SQIVND in the germline V gene (reference sequence). Trimming stripped 5 bases from V and 1 base from J, with 9 bases between. The CDR3 bases are TGTGCCAGTAGTTTGGCGGCGGCCAAAAACATTCAGTACTTC. The encoded protein is CASSLAAAKNIQYF.

The chain carries TRBV2 and TRBJ2-5; the match to TRBD1 covers 7 bases. V was pared by 4 bases and J by 4 bases, with 6 bases of the junction left unmatched. The CDR3 extends over 14 amino acids. The germline V gene has CDR1 SNHLY and CDR2 FYNNEI. CDR3 sequence: CASSVQGMAETQYF. The DNA of the CDR3 is TGTGCCAGCAGTGTACAGGGGATGGCAGAGACCCAGTACTTC. Supplemented by reference TRBV2 and TRBJ2-5, the full variable domain reads EPEVTQTPSHQVTQMGQEVILRCVPISNHLYFYWYRQILGQKVEFLVSFYNNEISEKSEIFDDQFSVERPDGSNFTLKIRSTKLEDSAMYFCASSVQGMAETQYFGPGTRLLVL.